This TCR beta chain is from a study of blood T cell repertoires in COVID-19. Looking at the study overall: Sources were T cells, B-cell-depleted T cells, or PBMCs; the material itself was cDNA or gDNA.

Trimming took 4 bases from V and 0 from J; bases not matched to a gene: 5. The germline V gene encodes CDR1 MNHEY and CDR2 SMNVEV (reference sequence). This CDR3 has 15 residues. Original data processing: Reference gene primers were amplified, and this amplification served to estimate nucleated cell counts. The protocol was immunoSEQ multiplex PCR, while the TCRdb copy is restricted to in-frame clones and leaves out a portion. For V, J and clone size, that table is used; D and trimming come from the DNA. This sample has about 200,000 clones, with about 85% found just once. The source material was peripheral blood. The rearrangement uses TRBV27 and TRBJ2-7; 8 positions agree with TRBD2. This TCR came from a man in his sixties with COVID-19, enrolled during active disease. Here the CDR3 reads CASSSIAGLSYEQYF. The CDR3 nucleotides are TGTGCCAGCAGTTCAATAGCGGGGCTCTCCTACGAGCAGTACTTC.